This TCR beta chain was found in a study of sequential checkpoint blockade in melanoma. The method was immunoSEQ multiplex PCR; TCRdb's version includes in-frame clones alone and lacks a portion of them. This table holds over 15,000 clones, 45% to 65% found once. Stated treatment: randomized to nivolumab then ipilimumab (arm A) or the reverse (arm B). This clone has a handful of counts. The specimen was CD8+ T cells sorted from blood (inferred from file names), collected from a patient given nivolumab and ipilimumab in sequence. The receptor comes from a human donor with melanoma.

CDR3 sequence reads: CASSRGQGFFGYTF. The DNA for the CDR3 is TGTGCCAGCAGCAGGGGACAGGGGTTTTTTGGCTACACCTTC. This chain links TRBV5-4 with TRBJ1-2; 10 bases map to TRBD1. This CDR3 contains 14 residues. Germline trimming cut 4 bases from V and 7 bases from J; bases unmatched to any gene: 7. The germline CDR1 and CDR2 sequences are SGHNT and YYREEE (reference sequence).